This is a list of T cell receptor beta chains from one sample in a study of metastatic and nonmetastatic thyroid tumors. TCRdb used MiXCR to call clones anew from the PCR reads. The sample has 45,000 to 50,000 clones, about 20% seen once. Sequenced material: blood. These receptors were taken from a male donor with papillary thyroid cancer or a benign thyroid nodule (not recorded which). Some clones in this sample may be carry-over from other donors' samples. Both conserved end residues are part of each CDR3. The D gene is left open where the match is weak. Clone size is not always given. Where it is, it says once, few, many or a class for expanded clones.

D,J,V,size,CDR3,DNA
TRBD1,TRBJ2-7,TRBV27,NA,CASSGSGTGTYEQYF,TGTGCCAGCTCTGGATCCGGGACAGGGACCTACGAGCAGTACTTC
TRBD2,TRBJ2-1,TRBV20-1,many,CSARELAGPTDNEQFF,TGCAGTGCTAGAGAATTAGCGGGGCCGACCGACAATGAGCAGTTCTTC
NA,TRBJ2-5,TRBV2,many,CASSDPGSETQYF,TGTGCCAGCAGTGACCCGGGTTCAGAGACCCAGTACTTC
NA,TRBJ1-2,TRBV4-2,NA,CASSHEHGDYGYTF,TGTGCCAGCAGCCACGAACATGGTGACTATGGCTACACCTTC
NA,TRBJ1-2,TRBV30,NA,CAWMRAQYTF,TGTGCCTGGATGCGGGCTCAGTACACCTTC
NA,TRBJ2-7,TRBV7-9,NA,CASSVSASRRDEQYF,TGTGCCAGCAGCGTGTCGGCTAGTCGAAGGGACGAGCAGTACTTC
NA,TRBJ2-7,TRBV2,many,CASSGRSPNSYYSYEQYF,TGTGCCAGCAGTGGGCGGAGCCCTAACTCATACTACTCCTACGAGCAGTACTTC
TRBD2,TRBJ2-5,TRBV7-9,many,CASTFSGGETQYF,TGTGCCAGCACCTTCTCGGGGGGAGAGACCCAGTACTTC
NA,TRBJ2-7,TRBV11-2,few,CASSPPGQNYEQYF,TGTGCCAGCAGCCCCCCCGGACAGAATTACGAGCAGTACTTC
TRBD1,TRBJ2-6,TRBV12-3/TRBV12-4,many,CASKDPGQVFSGANVLTF,TGTGCCAGCAAGGATCCGGGACAGGTTTTCTCTGGGGCCAACGTCCTGACTTTC
NA,TRBJ1-5,TRBV12-3/TRBV12-4,NA,CASSSGRRNQPQHF,TGTGCCAGCAGTTCCGGGAGACGCAATCAGCCCCAGCATTTT
TRBD2,TRBJ2-3,TRBV5-1,NA,CASSYGLAGLFTDTQYF,TGCGCCAGCAGCTACGGACTAGCGGGACTTTTCACAGATACGCAGTATTTT
TRBD1,TRBJ2-2,TRBV7-9,many,CASSPLDRGPGELFF,TGTGCCAGCAGCCCACTGGACAGGGGGCCCGGGGAGCTGTTTTTT
TRBD2,TRBJ2-5,TRBV4-2,many,CASSHPSGGPQETQYF,TGTGCCAGCAGCCACCCAAGCGGGGGCCCCCAAGAGACCCAGTACTTC
NA,TRBJ2-5,TRBV20-1,many,CSAEPPGPETQYF,TGCAGTGCTGAACCCCCGGGTCCAGAGACCCAGTACTTC
TRBD2,TRBJ2-1,TRBV6-1,many,CASITLAGLYNEQFF,TGTGCCAGCATCACCCTAGCGGGGCTATACAATGAGCAGTTCTTC
NA,TRBJ1-1,TRBV20-1,NA,CSAIGRDFLWGYTEAFF,TGCAGTGCTATTGGCCGGGATTTTCTATGGGGCTACACTGAAGCTTTCTTT
NA,TRBJ1-1,TRBV6-2/TRBV6-3,few,CASSEKTVGIEAEAFF,TGTGCCAGCAGCGAAAAGACAGTGGGGATTGAAGCTGAAGCTTTCTTT
NA,TRBJ2-2,TRBV7-6,many,CASSHMLGRELFF,TGTGCCAGCAGCCATATGCTGGGAAGGGAGCTGTTTTTT
NA,TRBJ1-3,TRBV6-1,NA,CASSPLGSPSGNTIYF,TGTGCCAGCAGCCCGCTCGGCAGTCCCTCTGGAAACACCATATATTTT
TRBD1,TRBJ1-2,TRBV4-1,NA,CASTHGQGPYYLYGYTF,TGCGCCAGCACCCATGGACAGGGGCCCTACTATCTCTATGGCTACACCTTC
TRBD2,TRBJ2-3,TRBV12-3/TRBV12-4,many,CASTSTSGITDTQYF,TGTGCCAGCACCTCGACTAGCGGGATCACAGATACGCAGTATTTT
NA,TRBJ2-5,TRBV28,many,CASRRTPQETQYF,TGTGCCAGCAGACGGACACCTCAAGAGACCCAGTACTTC
TRBD1,TRBJ2-2,TRBV6-1,many,CASSYTGTATGELFF,TGTGCCAGCAGTTATACCGGGACAGCCACCGGGGAGCTGTTTTTT
NA,TRBJ2-5,TRBV20-1,many,CSSSQGPEETQYF,TGCAGTTCCTCACAGGGACCCGAAGAGACCCAGTACTTC
NA,TRBJ1-3,TRBV20-1,many,CSARDLTGNTIYF,TGCAGTGCTAGAGATCTCACTGGAAACACCATATATTTT
TRBD1,TRBJ2-1,TRBV4-1,many,CASSQDRDRQLSSYNEQFF,TGCGCCAGCAGCCAAGATAGGGACAGGCAATTGAGCTCCTACAATGAGCAGTTCTTC
TRBD1,TRBJ1-1,TRBV28,medium-sized,CASTIYTPGTGHTEAFF,TGTGCCAGCACTATTTATACCCCCGGGACAGGGCACACTGAAGCTTTCTTT
TRBD2,TRBJ2-7,TRBV28,many,CASSSSGRVHEQYF,TGTGCCAGCAGTTCTAGCGGGAGGGTCCACGAGCAGTACTTC
NA,TRBJ2-1,TRBV6-1,many,CASSEGLEHNEQFF,TGTGCCAGCAGTGAAGGACTAGAACACAATGAGCAGTTCTTC
NA,TRBJ1-2,TRBV29-1,many,CSVAQNYGYTF,TGCAGCGTTGCCCAGAACTATGGCTACACCTTC
NA,TRBJ2-2,TRBV5-1,NA,CASSLGSYANTGELFF,TGCGCCAGCAGCTTGGGGTCATACGCCAACACCGGGGAGCTGTTTTTT
NA,TRBJ1-1,TRBV6-1,NA,CASSPQLEAFF,TGTGCCAGCAGCCCACAGCTTGAAGCTTTCTTT
TRBD1,TRBJ1-5,TRBV18,many,CASSQQGSNQPQHF,TGTGCCAGCTCGCAACAGGGGAGCAATCAGCCCCAGCATTTT
NA,TRBJ2-3,TRBV5-4,many,CASSLDRENTQYF,TGTGCCAGCAGCTTGGACAGGGAAAATACGCAGTATTTT
NA,TRBJ1-5,TRBV20-1,many,CSARGGLGNQPQHF,TGCAGTGCTAGGGGGGGTTTGGGCAATCAGCCCCAGCATTTT
TRBD1,TRBJ1-2,TRBV6-5,NA,CASSYSRQGAGGYTF,TGTGCCAGCAGTTACTCGAGACAGGGGGCAGGGGGCTACACCTTC
NA,TRBJ1-3,TRBV14,many,CASSQGLYGATIYF,TGTGCCAGCAGCCAAGGCCTTTACGGAGCCACCATATATTTT
NA,TRBJ2-5,TRBV11-2,many,CASSFRQPQETQYF,TGTGCCAGCAGCTTCCGACAGCCCCAAGAGACCCAGTACTTC
NA,TRBJ2-3,TRBV4-1,few,CASSQESDTQYF,TGCGCCAGCAGCCAAGAATCAGATACGCAGTATTTT
NA,TRBJ1-4,TRBV11-3,many,CASSTPRDHNEKLFF,TGTGCCAGCAGCACGCCCAGGGACCATAATGAAAAACTGTTTTTT
NA,TRBJ2-7,TRBV6-4,many,CASPGTYEQYF,TGTGCCAGCCCGGGGACCTACGAGCAGTACTTC
NA,TRBJ2-7,TRBV10-3,many,CAISDGTNSYEQYF,TGTGCCATCAGTGACGGGACAAACTCCTACGAGCAGTACTTC
TRBD1,TRBJ2-7,TRBV2,NA,CASSLQGSSYEQYF,TGTGCCAGCAGCCTACAGGGGAGCTCCTACGAGCAGTACTTC
TRBD1,TRBJ1-5,TRBV20-1,NA,CSVRQGNNQPQHF,TGCAGCGTAAGACAGGGCAACAATCAGCCCCAGCATTTT
NA,TRBJ2-7,TRBV7-2,NA,CASSWWPEWYEQYF,TGTGCCAGCAGTTGGTGGCCTGAGTGGTACGAGCAGTACTTC
NA,TRBJ2-7,TRBV5-1,NA,CASRPAGGENEQYF,TGCGCCAGCAGGCCCGCCGGGGGCGAAAACGAGCAGTACTTC
NA,TRBJ1-3,TRBV5-1,NA,CASSLEPTGSSGNTIYF,TGCGCCAGCAGCTTGGAACCCACCGGGAGCTCTGGAAACACCATATATTTT
NA,TRBJ2-1,TRBV28,many,CASSPSTAYNEQFF,TGTGCCAGCAGCCCCTCTACTGCCTACAATGAGCAGTTCTTC
NA,TRBJ1-4,TRBV9,many,CASSVDTGTELFF,TGTGCCAGCAGCGTGGATACAGGGACGGAACTGTTTTTT
NA,TRBJ1-2,TRBV6-1,many,CASSELTEPYGYTF,TGTGCCAGCAGTGAACTGACAGAGCCCTATGGCTACACCTTC